This record looks at one T cell receptor (beta chain) sequence and its context. No antigen is known for it. The input lacks base qualities; no much larger clone sits a single base away. To sequence the TCRbeta CDR3 region, genomic DNA was isolated from the sorted cells. TCRbeta CDR3 regions were sequenced using the immunoSEQ Assay. TCRdb took over this immuneACCESS table, retaining in-frame rearrangements with V and J assigned. Such tables are incomplete; in checked studies, under half of the missing clones stem from an unresolved V gene, and the remainder is unexplained. Across this sample there are just under 80,000 clones, with 70% to 90% seen only once. Together, the top ten hold around 0.4% of the sample. Patients with autoimmune disease history or receiving systemic immunosuppression were excluded from the trial. In every dose cohort, peripheral blood was drawn for TCR sequencing at baseline, cycle 4 day 1, and cycle 7 day 1. The samples were drawn from a first-in-human, open-label, multicenter phase I dose-escalation trial of ivuxolimab. The trial enrolled adults with locally advanced or metastatic head and neck squamous cell, hepatocellular, melanoma or renal cell carcinoma. Before TCR sequencing, CD4+ T cells and CD8+ T cells were sorted from peripheral blood as separate populations.

Compared with germline, V lacks 4 bases and J lacks 2 bases; bases without a gene match: 8. The CDR3 has 15 amino acids, counting the end cysteine and phenylalanine. Of all the DNA, just the CDR3 is kept, 45 bases in frame from base 1. From a lookup of the germline V gene, CDR1 and CDR2 are SGDLS and YYNGEE. The sample is drawn from a study of OX40 agonist ivuxolimab in advanced cancers. Broadly, across the study: Ivuxolimab was a fully human IgG2 agonistic monoclonal antibody targeting the costimulatory receptor OX40 (CD134). Partial responses occurred in three dose-escalation patients: two with cutaneous melanoma and one with hepatocellular carcinoma. Patients were allowed to have had prior anti-PD-1, anti-PD-L1 or anti-CTLA-4 therapy, and around two fifths of the dose-escalation patients had been treated with checkpoint inhibitors. Intravenous ivuxolimab was administered to patients every 2 weeks at six dose levels: 0.01, 0.1, 0.3, 1.5, 3 and 10 mg/kg. Peripheral TCRbeta sequencing aimed to test whether ivuxolimab altered TCR sequence diversity and caused clonal T-cell expansion. Of the 50 or so patients in dose escalation, 19 had hepatocellular carcinoma, about 15 had melanoma, 9 had renal cell carcinoma and 9 had head and neck cancer. The paper describes the monotherapy dose-escalation part (N = 52 patients) of the phase I trial of ivuxolimab. A male proportion of around 83% and a mean age of approximately 61 years, ranging from 23 to 79, were recorded for the dose-escalation cohort.

The study at large found these results: The antigen specificity of the clonally expanded peripheral T cells was not determined. In the 0.1-3.0 mg/kg groups, partial responders were among the patients with the lowest normalized peripheral clonal expansion, particularly in CD8+ T cells. Low levels of normalized T-cell clonal expansion were also shown by some nonresponding patients. At doses of 0.1 to 3.0 mg/kg, clonal expansion of both CD4+ and CD8+ blood T cells was observed from baseline to week 6. After ivuxolimab, expanded clones were on average more numerous among CD8+ T cells than among CD4+ T cells.

The sequence is built from TRBV9 and TRBJ2-5, with TRBD1 matching 7 junction bases. The TCR originated in an adult with an advanced solid tumor such as melanoma, head and neck, liver or kidney cancer. This sample comprised CD4+ or CD8+ T cells sorted from blood, obtained in a trial of the OX40 agonist ivuxolimab. The nucleotide sequence is TGTGCCAGCAGCCCCCACGGACAGGAGCAAGAGACCCAGTACTTC. It is translated as CASSPHGQEQETQYF.